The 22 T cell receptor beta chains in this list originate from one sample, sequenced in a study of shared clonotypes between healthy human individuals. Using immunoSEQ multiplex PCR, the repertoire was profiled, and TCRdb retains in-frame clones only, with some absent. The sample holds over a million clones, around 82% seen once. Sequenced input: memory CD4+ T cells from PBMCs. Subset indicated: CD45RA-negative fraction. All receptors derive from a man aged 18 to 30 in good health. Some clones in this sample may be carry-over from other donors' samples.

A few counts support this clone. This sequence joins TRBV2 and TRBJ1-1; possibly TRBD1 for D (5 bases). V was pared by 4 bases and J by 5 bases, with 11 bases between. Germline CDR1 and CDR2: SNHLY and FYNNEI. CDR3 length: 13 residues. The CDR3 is CASSAQGGTEAFF. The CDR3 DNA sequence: TGTGCCAGCAGTGCCCAGGGAGGAACTGAAGCTTTCTTT.

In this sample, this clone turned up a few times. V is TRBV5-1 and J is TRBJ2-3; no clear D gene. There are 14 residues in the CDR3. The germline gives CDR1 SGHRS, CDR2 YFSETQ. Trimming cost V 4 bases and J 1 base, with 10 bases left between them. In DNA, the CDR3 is TGCGCCAGCAGCCCGTCGGTGGGCACAGATACGCAGTATTTT. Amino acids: CASSPSVGTDTQYF.

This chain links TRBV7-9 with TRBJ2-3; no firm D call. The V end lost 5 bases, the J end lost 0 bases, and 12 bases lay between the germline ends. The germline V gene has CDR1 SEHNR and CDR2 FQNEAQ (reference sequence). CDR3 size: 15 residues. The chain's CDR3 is CASSETEKSTDTQYF. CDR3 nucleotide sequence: TGTGCCAGCAGCGAGACCGAGAAGAGCACAGATACGCAGTATTTT. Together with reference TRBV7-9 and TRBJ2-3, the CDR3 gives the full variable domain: DTGVSQNPRHKITKRGQNVTFRCDPISEHNRLYWYRQTLGQGPEFLTYFQNEAQLEKSRLLSDRFSAERPKGSFSTLEIQRTEQGDSAMYLCASSETEKSTDTQYFGPGTRLTVL.

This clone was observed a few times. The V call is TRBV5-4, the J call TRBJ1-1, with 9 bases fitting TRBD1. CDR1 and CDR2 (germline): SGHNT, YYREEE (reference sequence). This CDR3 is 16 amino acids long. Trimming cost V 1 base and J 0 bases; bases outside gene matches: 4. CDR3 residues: CASSLSGQGVNTEAFF. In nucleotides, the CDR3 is TGTGCCAGCAGCTTGTCGGGACAGGGTGTGAACACTGAAGCTTTCTTT.

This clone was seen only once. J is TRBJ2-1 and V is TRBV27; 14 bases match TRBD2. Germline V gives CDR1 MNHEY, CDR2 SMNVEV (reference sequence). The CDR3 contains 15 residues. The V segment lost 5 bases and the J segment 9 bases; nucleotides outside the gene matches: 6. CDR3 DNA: TGTGCCAGCAGTCCGGGACTAGCGGGAGCATTTGAGCAGTTCTTC. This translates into CASSPGLAGAFEQFF.

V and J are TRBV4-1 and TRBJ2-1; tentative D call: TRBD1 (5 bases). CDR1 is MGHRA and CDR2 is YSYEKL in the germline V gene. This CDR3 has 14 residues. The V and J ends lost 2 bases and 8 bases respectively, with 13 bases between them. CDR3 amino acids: CASSQRGGVDEQFF. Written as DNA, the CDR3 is TGCGCCAGCAGCCAAAGGGGTGGGGTGGATGAGCAGTTCTTC.

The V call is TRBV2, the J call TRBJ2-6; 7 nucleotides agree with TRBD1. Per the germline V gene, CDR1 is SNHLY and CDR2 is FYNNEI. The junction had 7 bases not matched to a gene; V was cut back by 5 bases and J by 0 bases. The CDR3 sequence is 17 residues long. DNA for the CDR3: TGTGCCAGCAGTCAAAGGACAGGCAACTCTGGGGCCAACGTCCTGACTTTC. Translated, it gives CASSQRTGNSGANVLTF.

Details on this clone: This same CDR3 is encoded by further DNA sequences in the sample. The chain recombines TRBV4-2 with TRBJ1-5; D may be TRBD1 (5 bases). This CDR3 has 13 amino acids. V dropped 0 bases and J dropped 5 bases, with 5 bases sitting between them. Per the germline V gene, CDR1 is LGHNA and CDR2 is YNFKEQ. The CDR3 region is CASSQDRDQPQHF. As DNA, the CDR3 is TGTGCCAGCAGCCAAGACAGGGATCAGCCCCAGCATTTT.

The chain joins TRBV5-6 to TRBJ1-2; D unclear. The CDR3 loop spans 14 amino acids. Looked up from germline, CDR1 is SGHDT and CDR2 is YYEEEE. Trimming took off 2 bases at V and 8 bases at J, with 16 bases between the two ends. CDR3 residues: CASSFSMGSYGYTF. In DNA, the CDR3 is TGTGCCAGCAGCTTTTCCATGGGTTCCTACGGCTACACCTTC. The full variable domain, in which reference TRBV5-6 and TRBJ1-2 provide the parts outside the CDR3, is DAGVTQSPTHLIKTRGQQVTLRCSPKSGHDTVSWYQQALGQGPQFIFQYYEEEERQRGNFPDRFSGHQFPNYSSELNVNALLLGDSALYLCASSFSMGSYGYTFGSGTRLTVV.

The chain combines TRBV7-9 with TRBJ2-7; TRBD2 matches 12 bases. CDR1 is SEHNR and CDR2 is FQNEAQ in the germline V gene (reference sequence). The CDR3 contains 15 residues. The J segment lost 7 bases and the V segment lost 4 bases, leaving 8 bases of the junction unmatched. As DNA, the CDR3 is TGTGCCAGCAGCTCACGACTAGCGGGAGCGGGAGAGCAGTACTTC. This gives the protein CASSSRLAGAGEQYF. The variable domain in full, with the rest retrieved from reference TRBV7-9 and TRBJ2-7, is DTGVSQNPRHKITKRGQNVTFRCDPISEHNRLYWYRQTLGQGPEFLTYFQNEAQLEKSRLLSDRFSAERPKGSFSTLEIQRTEQGDSAMYLCASSSRLAGAGEQYFGPGTRLTVT.

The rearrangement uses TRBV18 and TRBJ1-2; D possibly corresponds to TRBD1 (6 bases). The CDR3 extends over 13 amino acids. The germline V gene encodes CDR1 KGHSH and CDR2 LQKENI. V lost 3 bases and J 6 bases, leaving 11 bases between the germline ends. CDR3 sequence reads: CASSPQGNDGYTF. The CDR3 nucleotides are TGTGCCAGCTCACCTCAGGGGAACGATGGCTACACCTTC.

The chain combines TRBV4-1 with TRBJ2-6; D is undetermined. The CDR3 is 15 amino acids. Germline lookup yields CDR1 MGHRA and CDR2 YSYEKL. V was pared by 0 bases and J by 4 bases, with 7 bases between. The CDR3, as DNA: TGCGCCAGCAGCCAAGAGGCCTCCGGGGCCAACGTCCTGACTTTC. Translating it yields CASSQEASGANVLTF.

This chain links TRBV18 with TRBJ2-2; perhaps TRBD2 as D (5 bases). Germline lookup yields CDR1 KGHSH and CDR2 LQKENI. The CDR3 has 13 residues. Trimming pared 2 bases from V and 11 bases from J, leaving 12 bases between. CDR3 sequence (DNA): TGTGCCAGCTCACCATCCGCTAGCCGAGAGCTGTTTTTT. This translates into CASSPSASRELFF.

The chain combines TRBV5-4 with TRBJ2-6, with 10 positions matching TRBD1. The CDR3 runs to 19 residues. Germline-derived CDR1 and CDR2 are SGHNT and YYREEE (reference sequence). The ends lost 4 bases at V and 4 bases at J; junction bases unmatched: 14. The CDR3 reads CASSPTGTGVLGGANVLTF. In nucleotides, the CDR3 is TGTGCCAGCAGCCCAACCGGGACAGGGGTTCTCGGGGGGGCCAACGTCCTGACTTTC.

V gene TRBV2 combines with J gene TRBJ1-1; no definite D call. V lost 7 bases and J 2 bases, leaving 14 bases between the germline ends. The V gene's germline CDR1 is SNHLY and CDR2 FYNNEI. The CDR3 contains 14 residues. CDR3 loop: CASTYTGRNTEAFF. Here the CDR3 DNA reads TGTGCCAGCACCTATACCGGGAGAAACACTGAAGCTTTCTTT.

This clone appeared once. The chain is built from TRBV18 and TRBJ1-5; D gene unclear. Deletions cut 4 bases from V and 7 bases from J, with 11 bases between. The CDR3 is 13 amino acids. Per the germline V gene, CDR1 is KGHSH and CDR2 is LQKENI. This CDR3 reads CASSQGSEQPQHF. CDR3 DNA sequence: TGTGCCAGCTCACAGGGAAGCGAACAGCCCCAGCATTTT.

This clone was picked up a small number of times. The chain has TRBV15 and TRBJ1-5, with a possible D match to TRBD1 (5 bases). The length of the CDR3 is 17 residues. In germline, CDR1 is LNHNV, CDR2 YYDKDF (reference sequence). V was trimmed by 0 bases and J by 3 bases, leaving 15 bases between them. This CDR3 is CATSRDTQEGYNQPQHF. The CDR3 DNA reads TGTGCCACCAGCAGAGACACACAGGAGGGCTACAATCAGCCCCAGCATTTT. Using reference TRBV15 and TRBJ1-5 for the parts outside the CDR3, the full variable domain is DAMVIQNPRYQVTQFGKPVTLSCSQTLNHNVMYWYQQKSSQAPKLLFHYYDKDFNNEADTPDNFQSRRPNTSFCFLDIRSPGLGDTAMYLCATSRDTQEGYNQPQHFGDGTRLSIL.

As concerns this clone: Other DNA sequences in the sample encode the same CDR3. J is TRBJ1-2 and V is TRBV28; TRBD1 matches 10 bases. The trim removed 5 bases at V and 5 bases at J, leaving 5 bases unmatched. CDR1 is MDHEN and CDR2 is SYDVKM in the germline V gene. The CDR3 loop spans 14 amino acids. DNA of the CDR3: TGTGCCAGCAGTGTACCGGGACAGGGGTATGGCTACACCTTC. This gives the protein CASSVPGQGYGYTF.

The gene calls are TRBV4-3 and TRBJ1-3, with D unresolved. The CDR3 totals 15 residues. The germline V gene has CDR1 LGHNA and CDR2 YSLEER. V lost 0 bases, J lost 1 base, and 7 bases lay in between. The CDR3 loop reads CASSQDLGSGNTIYF. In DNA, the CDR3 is TGCGCCAGCAGCCAAGATCTGGGGTCTGGAAACACCATATATTTT.

In DNA, the CDR3 is TGCGCCAGCAGGGGCAACGTGAACACTGAAGCTTTCTTT. This encodes CASRGNVNTEAFF. The chain employs TRBV5-1 and TRBJ1-1; D is undetermined. Germline V gives CDR1 SGHRS, CDR2 YFSETQ. This CDR3 has 13 amino acids. With 5 bases removed from V and 0 bases from J, the gap between germline ends came to 8 bases. Complete variable domain (other parts from reference TRBV5-1 and TRBJ1-1): KAGVTQTPRYLIKTRGQQVTLSCSPISGHRSVSWYQQTPGQGLQFLFEYFSETQRNKGNFPGRFSGRQFSNSRSEMNVSTLELGDSALYLCASRGNVNTEAFFGQGTRLTVV.

Here the CDR3 DNA reads TGTGCCAGCAGCCCGGGGGACAGGGGGACCGGGGAGCTGTTTTTT. Protein sequence: CASSPGDRGTGELFF. The chain combines TRBV5-6 with TRBJ2-2; TRBD1 aligns across 11 bases. Germline CDR1 is SGHDT and CDR2 is YYEEEE. Unmatched junction bases numbered 4, after V lost 4 bases and J lost 5 bases. The CDR3 sequence is 15 residues long.

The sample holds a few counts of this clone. The CDR3 loop reads CARDPEDYGYTF. Here the CDR3 DNA reads TGTGCCAGGGACCCCGAAGACTATGGCTACACCTTC. The chain has TRBV21-1 and TRBJ1-2. TRBV21-1 is termed a pseudogene. This CDR3 comprises 12 residues.